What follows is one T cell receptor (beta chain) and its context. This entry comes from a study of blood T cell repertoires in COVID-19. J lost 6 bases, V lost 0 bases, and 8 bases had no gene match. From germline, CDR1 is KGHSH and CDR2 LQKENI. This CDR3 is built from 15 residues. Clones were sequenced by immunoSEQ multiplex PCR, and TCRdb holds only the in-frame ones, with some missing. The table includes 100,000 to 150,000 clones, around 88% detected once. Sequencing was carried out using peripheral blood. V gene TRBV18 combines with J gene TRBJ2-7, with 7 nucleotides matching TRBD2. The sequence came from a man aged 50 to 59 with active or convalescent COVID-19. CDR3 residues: CASSPPATGLLEQYF. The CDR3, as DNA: TGTGCCAGCTCACCACCGGCTACGGGACTACTCGAGCAGTACTTC.